The clone carrying this T cell receptor beta chain was picked up a small number of times. The source of the sample is a study of technical replicates of blood from a few donors. V was pared by 4 bases and J by 4 bases, with 14 bases between. Germline values: CDR1 MNHNS, CDR2 SASEGT. This CDR3 comprises 14 residues. The repertoire was sequenced with immunoSEQ multiplex PCR; TCRdb's copy has only in-frame clones and lacks some. The data contain more than 60,000 clones, around 94% of them singletons. Material for sequencing was T cells isolated from PBMCs. The chain links TRBV6-1 to TRBJ2-7, with D perhaps matching TRBD2 (6 bases). The sequence came from a human donor in good health. The CDR3 sequence is CASSGTIEGYEQYF. CDR3 nucleotide sequence: TGTGCCAGCAGTGGGACTATCGAGGGATACGAGCAGTACTTC.